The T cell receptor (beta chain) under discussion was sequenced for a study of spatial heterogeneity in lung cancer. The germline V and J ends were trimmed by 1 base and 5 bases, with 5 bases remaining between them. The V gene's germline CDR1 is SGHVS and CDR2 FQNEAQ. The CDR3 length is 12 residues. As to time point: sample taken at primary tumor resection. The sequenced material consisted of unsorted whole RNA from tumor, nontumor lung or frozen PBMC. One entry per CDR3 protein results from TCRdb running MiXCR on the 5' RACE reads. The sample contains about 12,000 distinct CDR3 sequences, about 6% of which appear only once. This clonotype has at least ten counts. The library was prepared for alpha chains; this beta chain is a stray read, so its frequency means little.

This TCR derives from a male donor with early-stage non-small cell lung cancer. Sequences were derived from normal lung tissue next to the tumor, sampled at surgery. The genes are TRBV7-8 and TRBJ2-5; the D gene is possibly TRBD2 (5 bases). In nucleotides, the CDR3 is TGTGCCAGCAGCTTAGGGAGGGAGACCCAGTACTTC. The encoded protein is CASSLGRETQYF.